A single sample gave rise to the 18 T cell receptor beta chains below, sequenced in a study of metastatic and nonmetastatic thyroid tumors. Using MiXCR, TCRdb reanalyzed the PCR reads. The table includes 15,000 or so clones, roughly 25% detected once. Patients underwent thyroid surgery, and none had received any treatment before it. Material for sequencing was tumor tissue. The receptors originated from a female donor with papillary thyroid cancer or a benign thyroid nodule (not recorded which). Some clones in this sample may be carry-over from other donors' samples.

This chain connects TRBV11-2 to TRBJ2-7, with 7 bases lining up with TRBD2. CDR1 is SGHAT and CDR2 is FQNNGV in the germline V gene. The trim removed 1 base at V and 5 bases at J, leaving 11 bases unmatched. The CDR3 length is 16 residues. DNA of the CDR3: TGTGCCAGCAGCTTAGGGGGAGCGGGAAGGTTCCACGAGCAGTACTTC. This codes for CASSLGGAGRFHEQYF.

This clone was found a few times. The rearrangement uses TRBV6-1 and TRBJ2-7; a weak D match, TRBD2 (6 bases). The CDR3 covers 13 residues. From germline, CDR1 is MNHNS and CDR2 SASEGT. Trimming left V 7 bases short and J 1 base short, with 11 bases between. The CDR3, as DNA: TGTGCCAGCACCCCTGGGAGGTCCTACGAGCAGTACTTC. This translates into CASTPGRSYEQYF.

Here the CDR3 reads CASSSPTGDEGYGYTF. CDR3 in DNA: TGTGCCAGCAGTTCCCCTACAGGGGATGAAGGCTATGGCTACACCTTC. J is TRBJ1-2 and V is TRBV28; TRBD1 agrees at 7 bases. CDR3 length equals 16 residues. Trimming took 4 bases from V and 4 from J; bases not matched to a gene: 12. CDR1 is MDHEN and CDR2 is SYDVKM in the germline V gene.

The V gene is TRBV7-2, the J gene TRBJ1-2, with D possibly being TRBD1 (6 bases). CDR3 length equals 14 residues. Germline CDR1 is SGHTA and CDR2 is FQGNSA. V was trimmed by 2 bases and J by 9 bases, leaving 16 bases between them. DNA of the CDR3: TGTGCCAGCAGCTTACAACAGGGTAAATATTGCTACACCTTC. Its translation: CASSLQQGKYCYTF.

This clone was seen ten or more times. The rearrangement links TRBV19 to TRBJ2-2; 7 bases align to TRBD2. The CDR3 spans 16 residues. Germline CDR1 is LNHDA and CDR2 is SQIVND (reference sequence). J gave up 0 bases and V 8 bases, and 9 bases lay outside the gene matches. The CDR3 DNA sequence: TGTGCCAGTGGGGCGGGGGAGATCGCGAACACCGGGGAGCTGTTTTTT. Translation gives CASGAGEIANTGELFF.

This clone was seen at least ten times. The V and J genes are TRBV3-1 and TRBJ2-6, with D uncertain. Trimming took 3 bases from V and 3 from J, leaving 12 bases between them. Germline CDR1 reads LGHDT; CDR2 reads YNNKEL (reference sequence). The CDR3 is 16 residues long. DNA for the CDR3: TGTGCCAGCAGCCACCTTATAGGAAGTGGGGCCAACGTCCTGACTTTC. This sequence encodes CASSHLIGSGANVLTF.

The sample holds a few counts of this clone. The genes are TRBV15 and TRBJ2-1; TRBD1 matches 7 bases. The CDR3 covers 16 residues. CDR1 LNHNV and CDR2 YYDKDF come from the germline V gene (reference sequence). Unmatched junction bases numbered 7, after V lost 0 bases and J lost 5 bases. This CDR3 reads CATSREQGRGHNEQFF. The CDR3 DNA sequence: TGTGCCACCAGCAGAGAACAGGGGAGAGGACACAATGAGCAGTTCTTC.

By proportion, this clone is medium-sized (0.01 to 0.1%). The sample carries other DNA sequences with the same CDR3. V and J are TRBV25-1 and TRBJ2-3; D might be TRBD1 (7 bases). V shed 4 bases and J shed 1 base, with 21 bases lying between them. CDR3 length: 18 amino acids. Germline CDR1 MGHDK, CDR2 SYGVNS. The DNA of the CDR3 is TGTGCCAGCAGTGGGAGGGGGCTCCGTAGCGGACGCACAGATACGCAGTATTTT. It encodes CASSGRGLRSGRTDTQYF.

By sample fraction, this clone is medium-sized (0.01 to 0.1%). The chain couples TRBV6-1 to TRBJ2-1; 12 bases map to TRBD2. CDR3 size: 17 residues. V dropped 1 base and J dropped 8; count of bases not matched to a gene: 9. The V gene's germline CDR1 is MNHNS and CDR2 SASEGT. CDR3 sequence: CASSEGRSSGRADEQFF. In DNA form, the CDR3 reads TGTGCCAGCAGTGAAGGCAGGTCTAGCGGGAGGGCCGATGAGCAGTTCTTC.

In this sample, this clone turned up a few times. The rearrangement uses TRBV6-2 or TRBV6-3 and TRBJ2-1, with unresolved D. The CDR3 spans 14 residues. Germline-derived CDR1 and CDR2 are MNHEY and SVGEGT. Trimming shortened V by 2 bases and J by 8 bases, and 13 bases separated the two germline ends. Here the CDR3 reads CASSYRGERDEQFF. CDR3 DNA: TGTGCCAGCAGTTACCGAGGAGAGCGAGATGAGCAGTTCTTC.

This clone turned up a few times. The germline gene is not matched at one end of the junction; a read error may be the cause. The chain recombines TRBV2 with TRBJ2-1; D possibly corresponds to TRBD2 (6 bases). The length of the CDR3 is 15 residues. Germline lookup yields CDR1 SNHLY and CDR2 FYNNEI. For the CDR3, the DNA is TGTGCCAGCACTCTACTAGCCGTCACCTACAATGATCAGTTCTTC. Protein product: CASTLLAVTYNDQFF.

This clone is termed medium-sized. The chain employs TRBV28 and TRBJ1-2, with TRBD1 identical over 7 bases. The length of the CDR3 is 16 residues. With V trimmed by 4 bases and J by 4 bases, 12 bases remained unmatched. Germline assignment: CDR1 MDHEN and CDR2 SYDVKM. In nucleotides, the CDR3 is TGTGCCAGCAGTTCCCTTACAGGGGAGGAAGGCTATGGCTACACCTTC. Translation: CASSSLTGEEGYGYTF.

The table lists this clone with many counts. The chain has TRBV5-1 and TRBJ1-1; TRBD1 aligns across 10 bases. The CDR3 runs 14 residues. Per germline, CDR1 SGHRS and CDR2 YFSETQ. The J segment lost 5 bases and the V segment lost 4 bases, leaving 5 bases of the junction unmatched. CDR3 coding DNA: TGCGCCAGCAGCAAGGACAGGGGGGCTACTGAAGCTTTCTTT. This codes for CASSKDRGATEAFF.

The CDR3 loop is CASKQVGGELFF. The CDR3, as DNA: TGTGCCAGCAAGCAGGTTGGCGGGGAGCTGTTTTTT. The rearrangement joins TRBV27 to TRBJ2-2; D is uncertain. V lost 7 bases and J 7 bases, leaving 10 bases between the germline ends. This CDR3 comprises 12 residues. The germline CDR1 and CDR2 sequences are MNHEY and SMNVEV (reference sequence).

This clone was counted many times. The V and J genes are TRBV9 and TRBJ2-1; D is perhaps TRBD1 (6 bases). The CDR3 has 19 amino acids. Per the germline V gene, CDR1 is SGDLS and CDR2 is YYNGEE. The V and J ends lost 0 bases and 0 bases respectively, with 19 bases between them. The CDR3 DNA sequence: TGTGCCAGCAGCGTAGCTGGCGGACCTCAGGGGAGCTCCTACAATGAGCAGTTCTTC. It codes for CASSVAGGPQGSSYNEQFF.

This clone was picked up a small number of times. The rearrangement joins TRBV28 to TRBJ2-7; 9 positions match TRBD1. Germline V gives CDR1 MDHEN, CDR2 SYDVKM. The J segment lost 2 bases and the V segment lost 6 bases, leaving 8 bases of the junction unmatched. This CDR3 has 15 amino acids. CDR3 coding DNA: TGTGCCAGCAGCTACTCGGGACAGGGAGCCTACGAGCAGTACTTC. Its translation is CASSYSGQGAYEQYF.

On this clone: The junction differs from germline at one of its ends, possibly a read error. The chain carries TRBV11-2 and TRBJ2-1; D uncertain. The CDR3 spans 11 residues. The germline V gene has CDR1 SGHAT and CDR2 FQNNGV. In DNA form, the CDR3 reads TGTGCCAGCAGTTTAGGTGTTTGGCAGTTCTTC. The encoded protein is CASSLGVWQFF.

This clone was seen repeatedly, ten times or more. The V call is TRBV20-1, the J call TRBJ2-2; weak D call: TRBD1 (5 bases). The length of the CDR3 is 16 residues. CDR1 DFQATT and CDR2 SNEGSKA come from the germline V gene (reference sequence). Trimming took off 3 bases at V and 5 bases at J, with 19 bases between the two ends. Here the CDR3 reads CSASRQGLKKTGELFF. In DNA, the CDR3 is TGCAGTGCTAGTAGGCAGGGCCTAAAAAAAACCGGGGAGCTGTTTTTT.